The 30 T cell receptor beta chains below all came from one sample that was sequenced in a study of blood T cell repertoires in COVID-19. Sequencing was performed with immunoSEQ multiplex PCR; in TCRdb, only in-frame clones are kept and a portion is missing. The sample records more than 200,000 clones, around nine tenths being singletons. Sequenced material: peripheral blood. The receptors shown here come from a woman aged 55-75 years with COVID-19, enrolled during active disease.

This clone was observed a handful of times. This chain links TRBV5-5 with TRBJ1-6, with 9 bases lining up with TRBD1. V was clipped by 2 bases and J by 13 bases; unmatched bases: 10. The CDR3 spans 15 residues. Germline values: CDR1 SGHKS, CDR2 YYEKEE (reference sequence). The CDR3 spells CASSLRIPGQGPLHF. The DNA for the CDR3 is TGTGCCAGCAGCTTAAGAATCCCCGGACAGGGGCCCCTCCACTTT.

The CDR3 here is CASSYGTENTEAFF. DNA for the CDR3: TGTGCCAGCAGTTACGGGACAGAGAACACTGAAGCTTTCTTT. This chain links TRBV6-5 with TRBJ1-1; 7 bases agree with TRBD1. J gave up 1 base and V 2 bases, and 1 base lay outside the gene matches. CDR1 is MNHEY and CDR2 is SVGAGI in the germline V gene. The CDR3 extends over 14 amino acids.

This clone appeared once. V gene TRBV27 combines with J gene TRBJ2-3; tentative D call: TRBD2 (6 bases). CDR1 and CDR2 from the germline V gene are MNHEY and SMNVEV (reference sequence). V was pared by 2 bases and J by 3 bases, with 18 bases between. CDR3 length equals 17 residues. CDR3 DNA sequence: TGTGCCAGCAGTTTAAAGAACGGGGGATACGGGACAGATACGCAGTATTTT. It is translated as CASSLKNGGYGTDTQYF.

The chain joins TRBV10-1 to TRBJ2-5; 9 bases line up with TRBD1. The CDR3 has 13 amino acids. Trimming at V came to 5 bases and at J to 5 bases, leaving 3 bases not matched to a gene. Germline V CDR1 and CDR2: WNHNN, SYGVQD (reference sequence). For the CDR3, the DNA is TGCGCCAGCAGTCGGACAGGGGACGAGACCCAGTACTTC. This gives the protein CASSRTGDETQYF.

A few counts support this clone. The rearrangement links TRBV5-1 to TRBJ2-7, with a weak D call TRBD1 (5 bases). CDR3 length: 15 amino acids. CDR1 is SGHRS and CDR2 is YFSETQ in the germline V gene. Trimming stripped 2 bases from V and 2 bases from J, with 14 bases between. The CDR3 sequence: CASSLSPGWTYEQYF. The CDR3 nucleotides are TGCGCCAGCAGCTTATCCCCAGGGTGGACCTACGAGCAGTACTTC.

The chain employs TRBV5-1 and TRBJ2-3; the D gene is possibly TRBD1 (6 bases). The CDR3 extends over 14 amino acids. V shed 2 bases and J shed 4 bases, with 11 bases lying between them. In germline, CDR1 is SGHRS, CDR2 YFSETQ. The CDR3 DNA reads TGCGCCAGCAGCTTCACAGGGTACGCAGATACGCAGTATTTT. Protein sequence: CASSFTGYADTQYF. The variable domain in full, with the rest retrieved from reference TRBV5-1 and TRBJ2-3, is KAGVTQTPRYLIKTRGQQVTLSCSPISGHRSVSWYQQTPGQGLQFLFEYFSETQRNKGNFPGRFSGRQFSNSRSEMNVSTLELGDSALYLCASSFTGYADTQYFGPGTRLTVL.

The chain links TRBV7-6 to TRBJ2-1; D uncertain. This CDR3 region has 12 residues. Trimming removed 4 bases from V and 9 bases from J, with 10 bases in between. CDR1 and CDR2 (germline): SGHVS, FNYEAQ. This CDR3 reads CASSSIAVEQFF. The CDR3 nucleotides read TGTGCCAGCAGCTCAATAGCTGTTGAGCAGTTCTTC.

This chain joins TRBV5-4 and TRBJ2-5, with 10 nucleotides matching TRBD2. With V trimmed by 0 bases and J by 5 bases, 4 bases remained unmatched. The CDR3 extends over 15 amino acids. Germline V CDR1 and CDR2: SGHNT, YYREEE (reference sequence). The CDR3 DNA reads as TGTGCCAGCAGCTTGGAGCTAGCGGGAGTTGAGACCCAGTACTTC. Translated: CASSLELAGVETQYF.

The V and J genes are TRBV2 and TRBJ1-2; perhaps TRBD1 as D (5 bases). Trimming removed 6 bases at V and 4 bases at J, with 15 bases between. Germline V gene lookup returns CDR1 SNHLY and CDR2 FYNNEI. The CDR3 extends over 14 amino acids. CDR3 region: CASRSGSEFYGYTF. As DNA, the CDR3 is TGTGCCAGCAGATCAGGGTCGGAATTCTATGGCTACACCTTC.

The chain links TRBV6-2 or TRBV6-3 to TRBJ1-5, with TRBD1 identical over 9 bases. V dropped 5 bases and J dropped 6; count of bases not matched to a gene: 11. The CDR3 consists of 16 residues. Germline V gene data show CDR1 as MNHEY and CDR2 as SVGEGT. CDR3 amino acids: CASSRSTGGLSQPQHF. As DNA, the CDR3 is TGTGCCAGCAGTCGGTCGACAGGGGGGTTGAGTCAGCCCCAGCATTTT.

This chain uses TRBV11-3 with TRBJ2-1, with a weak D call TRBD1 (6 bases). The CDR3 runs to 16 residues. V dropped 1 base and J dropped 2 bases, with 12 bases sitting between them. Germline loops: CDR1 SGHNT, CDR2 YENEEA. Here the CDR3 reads CASSLVRDTTYNEQFF. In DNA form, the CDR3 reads TGTGCCAGCAGCTTAGTACGGGACACCACCTACAATGAGCAGTTCTTC.

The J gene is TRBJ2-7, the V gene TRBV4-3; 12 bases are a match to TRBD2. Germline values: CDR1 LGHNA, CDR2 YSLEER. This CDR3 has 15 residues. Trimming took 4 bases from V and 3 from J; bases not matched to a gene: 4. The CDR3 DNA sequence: TGCGCCAGCAGCCGCGGACTAGCGGGGAACTACGAGCAGTACTTC. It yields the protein CASSRGLAGNYEQYF.

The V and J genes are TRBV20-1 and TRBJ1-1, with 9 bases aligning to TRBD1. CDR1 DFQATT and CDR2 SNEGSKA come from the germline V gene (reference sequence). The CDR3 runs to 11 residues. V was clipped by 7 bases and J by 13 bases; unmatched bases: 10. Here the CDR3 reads CSVQGARIGFF. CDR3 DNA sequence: TGCAGTGTACAGGGGGCGCGAATCGGTTTCTTT.

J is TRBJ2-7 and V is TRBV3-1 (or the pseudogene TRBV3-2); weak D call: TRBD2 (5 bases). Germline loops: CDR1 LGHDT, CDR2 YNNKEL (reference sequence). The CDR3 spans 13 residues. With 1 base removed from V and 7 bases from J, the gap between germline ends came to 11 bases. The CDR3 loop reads CASSQVSRGEQYF. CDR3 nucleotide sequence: TGTGCCAGCAGCCAAGTTTCTCGAGGGGAGCAGTACTTC.

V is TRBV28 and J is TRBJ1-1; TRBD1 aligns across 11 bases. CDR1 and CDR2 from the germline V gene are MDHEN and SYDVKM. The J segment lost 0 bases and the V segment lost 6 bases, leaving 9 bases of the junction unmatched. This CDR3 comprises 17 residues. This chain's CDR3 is CASSHKDRGRVNTEAFF. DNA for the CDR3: TGTGCCAGCAGCCATAAGGACAGGGGGCGTGTGAACACTGAAGCTTTCTTT.

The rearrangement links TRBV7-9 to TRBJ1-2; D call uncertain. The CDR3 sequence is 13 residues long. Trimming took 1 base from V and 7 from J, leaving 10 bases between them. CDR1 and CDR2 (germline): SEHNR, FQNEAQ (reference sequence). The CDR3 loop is CASSLVQEGGYTF. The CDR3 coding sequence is TGTGCCAGCAGCTTAGTTCAGGAGGGTGGCTACACCTTC.

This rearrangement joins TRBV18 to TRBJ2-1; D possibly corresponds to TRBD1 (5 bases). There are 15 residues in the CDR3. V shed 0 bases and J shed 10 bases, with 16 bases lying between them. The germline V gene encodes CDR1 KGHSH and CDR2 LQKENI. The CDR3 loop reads CASSPPTDQPWEQFF. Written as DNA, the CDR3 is TGTGCCAGCTCACCACCGACAGACCAACCATGGGAGCAGTTCTTC.

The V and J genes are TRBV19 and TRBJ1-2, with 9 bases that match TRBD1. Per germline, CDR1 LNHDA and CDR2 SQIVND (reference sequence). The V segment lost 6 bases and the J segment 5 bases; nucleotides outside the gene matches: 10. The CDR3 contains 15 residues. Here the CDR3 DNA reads TGTGCCAGTAGCGACACAGGGGGCCATTTGTATGGCTACACCTTC. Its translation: CASSDTGGHLYGYTF.

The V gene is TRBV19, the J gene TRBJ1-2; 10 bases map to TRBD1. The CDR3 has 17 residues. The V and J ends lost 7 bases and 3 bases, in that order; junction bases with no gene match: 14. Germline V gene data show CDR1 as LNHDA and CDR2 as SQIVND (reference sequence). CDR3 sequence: CASTRGTGVRIDYGYTF. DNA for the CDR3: TGTGCCAGTACACGCGGGACAGGGGTAAGGATAGACTATGGCTACACCTTC. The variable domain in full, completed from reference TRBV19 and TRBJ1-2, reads DGGITQSPKYLFRKEGQNVTLSCEQNLNHDAMYWYRQDPGQGLRLIYYSQIVNDFQKGDIAEGYSVSREKKESFPLTVTSAQKNPTAFYLCASTRGTGVRIDYGYTFGSGTRLTVV.

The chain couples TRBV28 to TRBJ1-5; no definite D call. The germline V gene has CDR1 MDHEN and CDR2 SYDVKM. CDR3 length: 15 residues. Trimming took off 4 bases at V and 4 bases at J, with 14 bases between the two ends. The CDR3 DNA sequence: TGTGCCAGCAGTTCAAACCTCAGTCCGAATCAGCCCCAGCATTTT. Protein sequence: CASSSNLSPNQPQHF.

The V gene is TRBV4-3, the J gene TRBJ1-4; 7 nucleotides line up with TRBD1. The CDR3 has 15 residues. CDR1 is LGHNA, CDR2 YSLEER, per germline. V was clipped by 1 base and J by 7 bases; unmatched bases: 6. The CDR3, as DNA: TGCGCCAGCAGCCAAGCCGGGACAGAATCTGAAAAACTGTTTTTT. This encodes CASSQAGTESEKLFF.

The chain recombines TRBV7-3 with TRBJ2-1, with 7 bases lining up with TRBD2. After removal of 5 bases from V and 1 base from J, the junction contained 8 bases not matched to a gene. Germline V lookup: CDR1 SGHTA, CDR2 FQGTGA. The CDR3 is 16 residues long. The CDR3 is CASSQAGRVSYNEQFF. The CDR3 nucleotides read TGTGCCAGCAGCCAAGCGGGAAGGGTATCCTACAATGAGCAGTTCTTC.

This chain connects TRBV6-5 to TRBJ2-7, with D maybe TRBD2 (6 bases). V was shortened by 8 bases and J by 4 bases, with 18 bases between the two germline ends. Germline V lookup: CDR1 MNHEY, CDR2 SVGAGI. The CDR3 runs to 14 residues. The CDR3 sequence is CASGIREGGYEQYF. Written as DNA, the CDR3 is TGTGCCAGCGGTATTCGGGAAGGAGGGTACGAGCAGTACTTC.

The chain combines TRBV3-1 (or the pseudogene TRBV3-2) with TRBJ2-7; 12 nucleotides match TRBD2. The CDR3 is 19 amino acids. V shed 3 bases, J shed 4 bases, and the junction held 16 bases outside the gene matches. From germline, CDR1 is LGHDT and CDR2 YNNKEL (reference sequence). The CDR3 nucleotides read TGTGCCAGCAGCCAGGGGACTAGCGGGCTCCGAGCGACCTGGTACGAGCAGTACTTC. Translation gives CASSQGTSGLRATWYEQYF.

CDR3 in amino acids: CASSVGQGASQPQHF. The CDR3 DNA is TGTGCCAGCAGCGTAGGACAGGGGGCGTCTCAGCCCCAGCATTTT. V and J are TRBV9 and TRBJ1-5, with 10 bases matching TRBD1. The CDR3 loop spans 15 amino acids. J was trimmed by 6 bases and V by 0 bases; bases with no gene match: 3. CDR1 and CDR2 (germline): SGDLS, YYNGEE.

The CDR3 bases are TGTGCCAGCTCGCCGAGACAGGGAATGGATTTCAACACTGAAGCTTTCTTT. It codes for CASSPRQGMDFNTEAFF. The genes are TRBV18 and TRBJ1-1, with 7 nucleotides matching TRBD1. The CDR3 spans 17 residues. CDR1 and CDR2 (germline): KGHSH, LQKENI. After removal of 6 bases from V and 2 bases from J, the junction contained 15 bases not matched to a gene.

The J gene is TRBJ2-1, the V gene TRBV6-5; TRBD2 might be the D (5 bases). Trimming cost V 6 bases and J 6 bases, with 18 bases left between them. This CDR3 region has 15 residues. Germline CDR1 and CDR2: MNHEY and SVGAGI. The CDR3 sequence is CASSPASPLRNEQFF. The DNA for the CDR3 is TGTGCCAGCAGCCCCGCTAGCCCCTTACGCAATGAGCAGTTCTTC.

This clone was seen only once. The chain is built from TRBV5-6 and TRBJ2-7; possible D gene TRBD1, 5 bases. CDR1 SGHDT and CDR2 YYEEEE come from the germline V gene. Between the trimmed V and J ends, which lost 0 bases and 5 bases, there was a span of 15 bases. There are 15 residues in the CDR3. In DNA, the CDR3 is TGTGCCAGCAGCTTGGTAGTGGGGCTCATCAACGAGCAGTACTTC. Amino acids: CASSLVVGLINEQYF.

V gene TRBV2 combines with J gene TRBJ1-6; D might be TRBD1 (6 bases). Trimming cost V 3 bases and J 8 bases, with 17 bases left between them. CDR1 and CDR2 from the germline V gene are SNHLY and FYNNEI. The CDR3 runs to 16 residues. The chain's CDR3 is CASSDRQGRWHSPLHF. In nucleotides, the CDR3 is TGTGCCAGCAGTGACAGGCAGGGGAGATGGCATTCACCCCTCCACTTT.

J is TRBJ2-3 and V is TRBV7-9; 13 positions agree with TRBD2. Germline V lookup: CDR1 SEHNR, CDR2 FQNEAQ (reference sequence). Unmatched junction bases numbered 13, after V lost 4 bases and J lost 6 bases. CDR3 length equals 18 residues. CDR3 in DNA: TGTGCCAGCAGCTCGCTTGGCGGACTAGCGGGAGTGTCCGATACGCAGTATTTT. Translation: CASSSLGGLAGVSDTQYF.